These T cell receptor beta chains were read from a single sample in a study of shared clonotypes between healthy human individuals. TCRdb's table, derived via immunoSEQ multiplex PCR, lists solely in-frame clones and lacks some. The table records approximately 2.5 million clones, roughly 93% of them present only once. Source material: naive CD4+ T cells from PBMCs. The receptors stem from a young man in good health. Some clones in this sample may be carry-over from other donors' samples. CDR3s include the opening cysteine and the closing phenylalanine or tryptophan. D genes are given only for firm matches. Not every row has a clone size; where given, it reads once, few, many or a size class.

abundance: NA; j_gene: TRBJ2-5; v_gene: TRBV28; d_gene: TRBD2; CDR3nt: TGTGCCAGCAGTTGGGGTAGCGGGAGTGAGACCCAGTACTTC; CDR3aa: CASSWGSGSETQYF
abundance: few; j_gene: TRBJ1-2; v_gene: TRBV27; d_gene: TRBD1; CDR3nt: TGTGCCAGCAGTGACAGGGGGCAAACCTATGGCTACACCTTC; CDR3aa: CASSDRGQTYGYTF
abundance: NA; j_gene: TRBJ2-3; v_gene: TRBV7-2; d_gene: TRBD1; CDR3nt: TGTGCCAGCAGCTTAGGAGGGGGCAACACAGATACGCAGTATTTT; CDR3aa: CASSLGGGNTDTQYF
abundance: NA; j_gene: TRBJ1-1; v_gene: TRBV13; d_gene: NA; CDR3nt: TGTGCCAGCAGCTTAGTTTGGGGTCCGGCGGGCACTGAAGCTTTCTTT; CDR3aa: CASSLVWGPAGTEAFF
abundance: NA; j_gene: TRBJ2-1; v_gene: TRBV5-1; d_gene: TRBD2; CDR3nt: TGCGCCAGCAGGACTAGCGGGAGTAATGAGCAGTTCTTC; CDR3aa: CASRTSGSNEQFF
abundance: NA; j_gene: TRBJ1-2; v_gene: TRBV4-3; d_gene: NA; CDR3nt: TGCGCCAGCAGCCAAGATTCGAGGGCCAGCTATGGCTACACCTTC; CDR3aa: CASSQDSRASYGYTF
abundance: NA; j_gene: TRBJ2-6; v_gene: TRBV27; d_gene: NA; CDR3nt: TGTGCCAGCAGCCCCCCTGGGAGTAGGGCCAACGTCCTGACTTTC; CDR3aa: CASSPPGSRANVLTF
abundance: NA; j_gene: TRBJ2-7; v_gene: TRBV6-5; d_gene: TRBD1; CDR3nt: TGTGCCAGCAGCTCCGGACAGGGGGCTGGCGAGCAGTACTTC; CDR3aa: CASSSGQGAGEQYF
abundance: NA; j_gene: TRBJ2-3; v_gene: TRBV27; d_gene: TRBD2; CDR3nt: TGTGCCAGCAGTTCCCCCTATGGGGGAGGGGATACGCAGTATTTT; CDR3aa: CASSSPYGGGDTQYF
abundance: NA; j_gene: TRBJ2-5; v_gene: TRBV4-1; d_gene: NA; CDR3nt: TGCGCCAGCAGAAAGGCGAAGAAAGAGACCCAGTACTTC; CDR3aa: CASRKAKKETQYF
abundance: NA; j_gene: TRBJ2-5; v_gene: TRBV18; d_gene: NA; CDR3nt: TGTGCCAGCTCACCTGGGGCGGGCGCGGAGACCCAGTACTTC; CDR3aa: CASSPGAGAETQYF
abundance: NA; j_gene: TRBJ1-2; v_gene: TRBV5-1; d_gene: NA; CDR3nt: TGCGCCAGCAGCTTGGAGGGCGGAGGAGGCTACACCTTC; CDR3aa: CASSLEGGGGYTF
abundance: NA; j_gene: TRBJ2-5; v_gene: TRBV19; d_gene: NA; CDR3nt: TGTGCCAGTAGTCCATGGACCACAAACTCAGAGACCCAGTACTTC; CDR3aa: CASSPWTTNSETQYF
abundance: NA; j_gene: TRBJ2-5; v_gene: TRBV7-3; d_gene: NA; CDR3nt: TGTGCCAGCAGCTTAACCAGAGAAGAGACCCAGTACTTC; CDR3aa: CASSLTREETQYF
abundance: NA; j_gene: TRBJ2-5; v_gene: TRBV6-5; d_gene: NA; CDR3nt: TGTGCCAGCAGTTACTCGGGTAGGGGTGGCGGGACCCAGTACTTC; CDR3aa: CASSYSGRGGGTQYF
abundance: NA; j_gene: TRBJ2-7; v_gene: TRBV7-2; d_gene: TRBD1; CDR3nt: TGTGCCAGCAGCGTAGTACAGGGGACCTACGAGCAGTACTTC; CDR3aa: CASSVVQGTYEQYF
abundance: NA; j_gene: TRBJ1-2; v_gene: TRBV10-3; d_gene: NA; CDR3nt: TGTGCCATCAGTGACCGGGGTGACTATGGCTACACCTTC; CDR3aa: CAISDRGDYGYTF
abundance: NA; j_gene: TRBJ2-5; v_gene: TRBV29-1; d_gene: TRBD1; CDR3nt: TGCAGCGGTACTGGGACAGCCCAAGAGACCCAGTACTTC; CDR3aa: CSGTGTAQETQYF
abundance: few; j_gene: TRBJ1-3; v_gene: TRBV5-1; d_gene: NA; CDR3nt: TGCGCCAGCAGCTTCGGAGATAACCCTGGCTCTGGAAACACCATATATTTT; CDR3aa: CASSFGDNPGSGNTIYF
abundance: NA; j_gene: TRBJ1-2; v_gene: TRBV19; d_gene: TRBD1; CDR3nt: TGTGCCAGTAGTATCGGACAGGGAGGTACCTATGGCTACACCTTC; CDR3aa: CASSIGQGGTYGYTF
abundance: NA; j_gene: TRBJ2-5; v_gene: TRBV5-1; d_gene: TRBD1; CDR3nt: TGCGCCAGCAGCTTACAGGGACAGGGTGGGGAGACCCAGTACTTC; CDR3aa: CASSLQGQGGETQYF
abundance: NA; j_gene: TRBJ2-7; v_gene: TRBV5-6; d_gene: NA; CDR3nt: TGTGCCAGCAGCTTGCGGCTAAATAAGGGGCAGTACTTC; CDR3aa: CASSLRLNKGQYF
abundance: few; j_gene: TRBJ1-1; v_gene: TRBV29-1; d_gene: TRBD1; CDR3nt: TGCAGCGTTGGACAGGGGAATACTGAAGCTTTCTTT; CDR3aa: CSVGQGNTEAFF
abundance: NA; j_gene: TRBJ1-4; v_gene: TRBV15; d_gene: NA; CDR3nt: TGTGCCACCAGCCACCCGACAGGTGCGGCAACTAATGAAAAACTGTTTTTT; CDR3aa: CATSHPTGAATNEKLFF
abundance: NA; j_gene: TRBJ2-3; v_gene: TRBV2; d_gene: TRBD2; CDR3nt: TGTGCCAGCAGGACTAGCGGGAGCGGTAATGCAGATACGCAGTATTTT; CDR3aa: CASRTSGSGNADTQYF
abundance: NA; j_gene: TRBJ2-3; v_gene: TRBV10-3; d_gene: TRBD2; CDR3nt: TGTGCCATCCGGACTAGCGGGAGTCCAGATACGCAGTATTTT; CDR3aa: CAIRTSGSPDTQYF
abundance: once; j_gene: TRBJ2-1; v_gene: TRBV19; d_gene: NA; CDR3nt: TGTGCCAGTAAATTACAGGGTGGAGGTGAGCAGTTCTTC; CDR3aa: CASKLQGGGEQFF